This note documents a single T cell receptor (beta chain) sequence. One Seattle source followed patients from active infection through their disease course. The data were obtained in a study of blood T cell repertoires in COVID-19. Study overall: The United States, Italy and Spain provided the acute and convalescent COVID-19 samples. Sources were T cells, B-cell-depleted T cells, or PBMCs; the material itself was cDNA or gDNA.

Original processing notes: By means of reference gene primer amplification, nucleated cell counts were estimated. The data were produced by immunoSEQ multiplex PCR, yet TCRdb's version contains in-frame clones alone and is incomplete. V and J calls and clone size are copied from that table; D and trimming were computed from the DNA. The data show around 440,000 clones, approximately 88% seen once. The V and J ends lost 5 bases and 6 bases respectively, with 11 bases between them. Germline V gene lookup returns CDR1 LNHDA and CDR2 SQIVND (reference sequence). This CDR3 contains 14 residues. The sample taken for sequencing was peripheral blood. The V and J genes are TRBV19 and TRBJ1-6; TRBD1 is a possible D gene (6 bases). The clonotype comes from a woman aged 45-65 years with COVID-19, enrolled during active disease. CDR3 DNA: TGTGCCAGTAGTTGGGGGGGGCGTAATTCACCCCTCCACTTT. Its translation is CASSWGGRNSPLHF. The full variable domain, with the rest looked up from reference TRBV19 and TRBJ1-6, is DGGITQSPKYLFRKEGQNVTLSCEQNLNHDAMYWYRQDPGQGLRLIYYSQIVNDFQKGDIAEGYSVSREKKESFPLTVTSAQKNPTAFYLCASSWGGRNSPLHFGNGTRLTVT.